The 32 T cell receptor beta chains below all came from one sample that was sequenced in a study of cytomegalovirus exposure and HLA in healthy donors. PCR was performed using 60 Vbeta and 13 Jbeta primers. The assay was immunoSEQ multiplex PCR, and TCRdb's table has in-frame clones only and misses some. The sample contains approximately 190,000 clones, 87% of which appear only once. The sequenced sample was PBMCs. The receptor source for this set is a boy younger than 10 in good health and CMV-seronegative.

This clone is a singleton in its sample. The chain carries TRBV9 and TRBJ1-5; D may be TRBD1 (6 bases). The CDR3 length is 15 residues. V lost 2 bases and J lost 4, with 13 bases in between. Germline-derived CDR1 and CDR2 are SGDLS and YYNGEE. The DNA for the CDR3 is TGTGCCAGCAGCGTGGAGGACAGCGTTAATCAGCCCCAGCATTTT. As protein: CASSVEDSVNQPQHF.

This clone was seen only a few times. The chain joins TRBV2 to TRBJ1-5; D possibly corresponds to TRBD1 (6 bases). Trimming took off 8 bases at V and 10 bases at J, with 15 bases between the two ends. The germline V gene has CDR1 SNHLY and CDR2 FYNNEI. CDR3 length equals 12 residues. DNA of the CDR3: TGTGCCAGCGGACAGCCCCAGGCTCCCCAGCATTTT. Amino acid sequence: CASGQPQAPQHF.

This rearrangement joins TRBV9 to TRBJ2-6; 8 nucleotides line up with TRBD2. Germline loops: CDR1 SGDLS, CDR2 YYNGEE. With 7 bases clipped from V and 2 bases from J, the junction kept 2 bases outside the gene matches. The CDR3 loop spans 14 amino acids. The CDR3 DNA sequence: TGTGCCAGCCGTAGCGGGGCTGGGGCCAACGTCCTGACTTTC. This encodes CASRSGAGANVLTF.

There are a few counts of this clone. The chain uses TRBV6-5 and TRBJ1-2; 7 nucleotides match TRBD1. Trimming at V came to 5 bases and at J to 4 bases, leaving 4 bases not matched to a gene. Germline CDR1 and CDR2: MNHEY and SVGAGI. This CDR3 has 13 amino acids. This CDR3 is CASSEGTVYGYTF. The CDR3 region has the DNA TGTGCCAGCAGTGAAGGGACAGTCTATGGCTACACCTTC.

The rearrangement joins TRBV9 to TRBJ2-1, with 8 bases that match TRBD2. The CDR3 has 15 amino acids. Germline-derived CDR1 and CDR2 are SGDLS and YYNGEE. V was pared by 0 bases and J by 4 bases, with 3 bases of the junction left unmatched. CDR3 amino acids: CASSVAAGAYNEQFF. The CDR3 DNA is TGTGCCAGCAGCGTAGCAGCGGGAGCATACAATGAGCAGTTCTTC.

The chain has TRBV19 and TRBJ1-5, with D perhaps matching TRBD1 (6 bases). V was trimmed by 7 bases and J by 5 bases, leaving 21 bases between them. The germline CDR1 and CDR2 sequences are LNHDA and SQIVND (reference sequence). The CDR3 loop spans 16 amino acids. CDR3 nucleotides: TGTGCCAGTAATCTGGGACAAACCTCATGGGATCAGCCCCAGCATTTT. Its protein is CASNLGQTSWDQPQHF. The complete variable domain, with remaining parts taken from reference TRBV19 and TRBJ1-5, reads DGGITQSPKYLFRKEGQNVTLSCEQNLNHDAMYWYRQDPGQGLRLIYYSQIVNDFQKGDIAEGYSVSREKKESFPLTVTSAQKNPTAFYLCASNLGQTSWDQPQHFGDGTRLSIL.

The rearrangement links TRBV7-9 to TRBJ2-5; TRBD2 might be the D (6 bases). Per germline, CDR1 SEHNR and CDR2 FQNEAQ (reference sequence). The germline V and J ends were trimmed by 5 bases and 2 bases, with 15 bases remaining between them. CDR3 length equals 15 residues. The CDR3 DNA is TGTGCCAGCAGCGGATACGGGGGACTTCAAGAGACCCAGTACTTC. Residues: CASSGYGGLQETQYF.

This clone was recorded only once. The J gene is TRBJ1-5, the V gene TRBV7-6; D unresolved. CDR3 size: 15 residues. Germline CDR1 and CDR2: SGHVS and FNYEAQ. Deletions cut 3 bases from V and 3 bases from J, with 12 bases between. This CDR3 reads CASSLASGLNQPQHF. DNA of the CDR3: TGTGCCAGCAGCTTGGCGTCCGGACTCAATCAGCCCCAGCATTTT.

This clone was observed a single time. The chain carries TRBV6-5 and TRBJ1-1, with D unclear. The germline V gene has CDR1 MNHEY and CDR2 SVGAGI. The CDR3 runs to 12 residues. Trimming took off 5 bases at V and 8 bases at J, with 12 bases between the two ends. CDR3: CASSPGKREAFF. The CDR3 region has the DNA TGTGCCAGCAGTCCGGGTAAACGGGAAGCTTTCTTT.

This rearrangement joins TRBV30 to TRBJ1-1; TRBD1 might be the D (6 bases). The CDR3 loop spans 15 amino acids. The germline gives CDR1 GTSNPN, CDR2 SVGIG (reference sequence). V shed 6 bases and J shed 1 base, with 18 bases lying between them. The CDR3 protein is CACHPMTGTNTEAFF. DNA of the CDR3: TGTGCCTGTCACCCCATGACAGGAACGAACACTGAAGCTTTCTTT.

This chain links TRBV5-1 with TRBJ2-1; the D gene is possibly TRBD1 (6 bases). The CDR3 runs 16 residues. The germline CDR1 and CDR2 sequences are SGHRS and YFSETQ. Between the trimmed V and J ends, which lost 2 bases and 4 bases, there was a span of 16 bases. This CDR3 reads CASSFSGTPSYNEQFF. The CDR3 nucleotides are TGCGCCAGCAGCTTTTCCGGGACACCTTCTTACAATGAGCAGTTCTTC.

CDR3 in amino acids: CASSPTGTSNYGYTF. As DNA, the CDR3 is TGTGCCAGCAGTCCGACCGGGACAAGTAACTATGGCTACACCTTC. This sequence joins TRBV27 and TRBJ1-2; D is possibly TRBD1 (6 bases). V lost 5 bases and J 1 base, leaving 14 bases between the germline ends. The CDR3 is 15 amino acids. Germline lookup yields CDR1 MNHEY and CDR2 SMNVEV (reference sequence).

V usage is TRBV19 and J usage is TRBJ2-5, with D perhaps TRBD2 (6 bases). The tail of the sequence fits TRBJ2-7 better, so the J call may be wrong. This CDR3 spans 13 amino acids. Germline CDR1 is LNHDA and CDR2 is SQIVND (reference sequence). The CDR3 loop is CASSRPGTDEQYF. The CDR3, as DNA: TGTGCCAGTAGTAGGCCGGGGACTGACGAGCAGTACTTC.

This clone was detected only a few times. Here the CDR3 DNA reads TGTGCCAGCAGCCAGGCTAGCAATGAGCAGTTCTTC. Translation gives CASSQASNEQFF. This chain connects TRBV4-2 to TRBJ2-1; D uncertain. V was trimmed by 3 bases and J by 6 bases, leaving 6 bases between them. The CDR3 extends over 12 amino acids. Germline CDR1 LGHNA, CDR2 YNFKEQ.

CDR3 DNA sequence: TGTGCCAGCAGCACCTACCAGGGGGCGAGTGGCTACACCTTC. Translation: CASSTYQGASGYTF. The chain has TRBV7-8 and TRBJ1-2; 8 bases fit TRBD1. Germline lookup yields CDR1 SGHVS and CDR2 FQNEAQ. The ends lost 5 bases at V and 7 bases at J; junction bases unmatched: 9. The CDR3 runs 14 residues.

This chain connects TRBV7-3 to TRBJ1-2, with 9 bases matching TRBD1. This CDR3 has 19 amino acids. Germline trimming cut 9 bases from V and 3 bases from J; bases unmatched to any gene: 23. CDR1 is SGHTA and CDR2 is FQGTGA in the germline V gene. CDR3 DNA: TGTGCCAGAACATCCTCACAGGGGGCGCGGCGTTGTGTTGACTATGGCTACACCTTC. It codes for CARTSSQGARRCVDYGYTF.

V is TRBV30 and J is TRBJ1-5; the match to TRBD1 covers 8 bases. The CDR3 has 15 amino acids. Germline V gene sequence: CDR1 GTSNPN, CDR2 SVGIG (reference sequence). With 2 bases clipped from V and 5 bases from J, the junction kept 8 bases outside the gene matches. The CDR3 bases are TGTGCCTGGAGTTTGGGAACGACAGGGGATCAGCCCCAGCATTTT. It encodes CAWSLGTTGDQPQHF.

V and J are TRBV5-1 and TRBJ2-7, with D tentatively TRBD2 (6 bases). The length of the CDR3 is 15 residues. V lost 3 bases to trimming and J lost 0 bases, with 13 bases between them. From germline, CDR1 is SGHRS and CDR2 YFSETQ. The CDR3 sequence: CASSSRGGPSYEQYF. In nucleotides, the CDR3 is TGCGCCAGCAGCTCGAGAGGAGGGCCCTCCTACGAGCAGTACTTC.

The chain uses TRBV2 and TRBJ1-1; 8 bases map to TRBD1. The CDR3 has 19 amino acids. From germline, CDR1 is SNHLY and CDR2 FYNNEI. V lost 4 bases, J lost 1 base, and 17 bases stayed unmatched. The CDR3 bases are TGTGCCAGCAGTGTGAGTCGGGACAGGTCGTGGGTTGGGAACACTGAAGCTTTCTTT. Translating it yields CASSVSRDRSWVGNTEAFF.

The CDR3 here is CASSSRGRGETQYF. The CDR3 DNA reads TGTGCCAGCAGCTCCCGTGGCAGGGGAGAGACCCAGTACTTC. V gene TRBV7-9 combines with J gene TRBJ2-5, with D possibly being TRBD1 (6 bases). The CDR3 has 14 residues. CDR1 is SEHNR, CDR2 FQNEAQ, per germline (reference sequence). Trimming removed 4 bases from V and 4 bases from J, with 13 bases in between. Full variable domain (rest looked up from reference TRBV7-9 and TRBJ2-5): DTGVSQNPRHKITKRGQNVTFRCDPISEHNRLYWYRQTLGQGPEFLTYFQNEAQLEKSRLLSDRFSAERPKGSFSTLEIQRTEQGDSAMYLCASSSRGRGETQYFGPGTRLLVL.

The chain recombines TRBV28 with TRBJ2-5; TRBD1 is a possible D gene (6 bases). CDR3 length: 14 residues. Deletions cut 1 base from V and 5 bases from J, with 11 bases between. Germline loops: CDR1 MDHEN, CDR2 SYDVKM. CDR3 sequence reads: CASSLFQGSETQYF. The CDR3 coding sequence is TGTGCCAGCAGTTTATTTCAGGGGTCGGAGACCCAGTACTTC. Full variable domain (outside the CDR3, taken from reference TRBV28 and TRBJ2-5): DVKVTQSSRYLVKRTGEKVFLECVQDMDHENMFWYRQDPGLGLRLIYFSYDVKMKEKGDIPEGYSVSREKKERFSLILESASTNQTSMYLCASSLFQGSETQYFGPGTRLLVL.

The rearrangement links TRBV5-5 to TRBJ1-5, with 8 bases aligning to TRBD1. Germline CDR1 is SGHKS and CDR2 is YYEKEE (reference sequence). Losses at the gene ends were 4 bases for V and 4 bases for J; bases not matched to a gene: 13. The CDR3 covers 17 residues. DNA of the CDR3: TGTGCCAGCAGCCCGCGCGGACAGGGAGTGGGGAATCAGCCCCAGCATTTT. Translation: CASSPRGQGVGNQPQHF. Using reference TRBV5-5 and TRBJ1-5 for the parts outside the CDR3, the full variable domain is DAGVTQSPTHLIKTRGQQVTLRCSPISGHKSVSWYQQVLGQGPQFIFQYYEKEERGRGNFPDRFSARQFPNYSSELNVNALLLGDSALYLCASSPRGQGVGNQPQHFGDGTRLSIL.

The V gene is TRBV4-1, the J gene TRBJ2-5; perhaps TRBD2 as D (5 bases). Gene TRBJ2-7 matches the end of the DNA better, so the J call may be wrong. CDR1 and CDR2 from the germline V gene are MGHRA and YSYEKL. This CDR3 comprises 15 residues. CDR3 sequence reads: CASSQVSSVDYEQYF. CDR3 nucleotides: TGCGCCAGCAGCCAAGTGAGTAGCGTAGACTACGAGCAGTACTTC.

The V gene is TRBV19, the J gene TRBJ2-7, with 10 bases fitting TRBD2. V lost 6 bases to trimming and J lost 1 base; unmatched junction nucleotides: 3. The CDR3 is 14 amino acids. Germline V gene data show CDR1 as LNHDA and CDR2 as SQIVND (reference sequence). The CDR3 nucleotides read TGTGCCAGTAGCTGGGGACTAGCGTCCTACGAGCAGTACTTC. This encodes CASSWGLASYEQYF.

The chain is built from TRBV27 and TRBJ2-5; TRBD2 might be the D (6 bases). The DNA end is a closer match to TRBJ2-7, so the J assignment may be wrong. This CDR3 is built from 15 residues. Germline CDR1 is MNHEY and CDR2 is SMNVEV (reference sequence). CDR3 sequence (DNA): TGTGCCAGCAGTTTATCCGGGACTGGATCCTACGAGCAGTACTTC. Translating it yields CASSLSGTGSYEQYF.

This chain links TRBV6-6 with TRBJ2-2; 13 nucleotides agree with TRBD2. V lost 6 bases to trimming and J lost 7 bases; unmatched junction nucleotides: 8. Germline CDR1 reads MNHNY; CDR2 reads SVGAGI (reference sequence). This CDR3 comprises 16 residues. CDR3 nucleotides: TGTGCCAGCAGAAGGACTAGCGGGAGTTCGGGCGGGGAGCTGTTTTTT. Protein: CASRRTSGSSGGELFF.

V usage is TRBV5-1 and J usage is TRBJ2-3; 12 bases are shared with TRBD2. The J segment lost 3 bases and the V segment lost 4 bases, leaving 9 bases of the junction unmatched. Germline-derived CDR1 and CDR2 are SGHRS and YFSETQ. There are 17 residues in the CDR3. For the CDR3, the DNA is TGCGCCAGCAGCCTAGCGGGAGGGCCGGTGAGAACAGATACGCAGTATTTT. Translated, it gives CASSLAGGPVRTDTQYF. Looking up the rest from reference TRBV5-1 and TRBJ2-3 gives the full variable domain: KAGVTQTPRYLIKTRGQQVTLSCSPISGHRSVSWYQQTPGQGLQFLFEYFSETQRNKGNFPGRFSGRQFSNSRSEMNVSTLELGDSALYLCASSLAGGPVRTDTQYFGPGTRLTVL.

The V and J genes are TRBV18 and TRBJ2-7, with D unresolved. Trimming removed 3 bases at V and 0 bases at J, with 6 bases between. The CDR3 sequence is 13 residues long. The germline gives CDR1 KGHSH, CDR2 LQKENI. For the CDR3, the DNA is TGTGCCAGCTCACCGCGAGTCTCCTACGAGCAGTACTTC. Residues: CASSPRVSYEQYF.

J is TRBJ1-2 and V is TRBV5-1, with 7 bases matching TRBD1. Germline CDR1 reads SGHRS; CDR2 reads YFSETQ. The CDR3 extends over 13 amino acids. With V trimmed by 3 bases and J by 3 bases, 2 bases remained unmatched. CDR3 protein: CASSSQGDYGYTF. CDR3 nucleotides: TGCGCCAGCAGCTCCCAGGGGGACTATGGCTACACCTTC.

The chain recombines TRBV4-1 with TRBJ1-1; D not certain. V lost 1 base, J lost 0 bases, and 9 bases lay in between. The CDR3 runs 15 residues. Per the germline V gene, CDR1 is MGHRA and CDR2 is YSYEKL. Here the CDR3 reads CASSQVLAVNTEAFF. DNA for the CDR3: TGCGCCAGCAGCCAAGTCCTGGCCGTGAACACTGAAGCTTTCTTT.

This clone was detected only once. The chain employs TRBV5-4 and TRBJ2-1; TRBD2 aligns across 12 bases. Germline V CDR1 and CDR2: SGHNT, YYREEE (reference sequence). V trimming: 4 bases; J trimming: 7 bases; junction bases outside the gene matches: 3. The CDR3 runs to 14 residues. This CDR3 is CASSRGLAGNEQFF. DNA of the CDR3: TGTGCCAGCAGCAGGGGACTAGCGGGTAATGAGCAGTTCTTC.

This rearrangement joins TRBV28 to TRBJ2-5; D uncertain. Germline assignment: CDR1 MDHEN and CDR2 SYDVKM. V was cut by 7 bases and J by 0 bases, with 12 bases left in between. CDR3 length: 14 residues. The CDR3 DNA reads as TGTGCCAGCACCCAACTTCCGTACCAAGAGACCCAGTACTTC. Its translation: CASTQLPYQETQYF.